The next 27 T cell receptor beta chains were all read from a single sample in a study of blood T cell repertoires in COVID-19 (TCRdb year 2020). Libraries were made using the immunoSEQ multiplex PCR assay. TCRdb took over this immuneACCESS table, retaining in-frame rearrangements with V and J assigned. Such tables are incomplete; in checked studies, under half of the missing clones stem from an unresolved V gene, and the remainder is unexplained. Recorded for this sample are about 140,000 clones; around 88% of them occurred a single time. The ten largest clones represent about 5% of the sample. The sample was peripheral blood. All receptors come from a human donor in a cohort sampled during active COVID-19.

The chain recombines TRBV6-4 with TRBJ1-2, with D perhaps matching TRBD1 (6 bases). The germline V and J ends were trimmed by 7 bases and 8 bases, with 17 bases remaining between them. This CDR3 is 13 amino acids long. Germline loops: CDR1 MRHNA, CDR2 SNTAGT. This CDR3 is CASNLNRVGGYTF. The CDR3 bases are TGTGCCAGCAACCTAAACAGGGTAGGCGGCTACACCTTC.

This clone was recorded only once. The chain has TRBV6-1 and TRBJ1-2, with D perhaps TRBD1 (5 bases). CDR3 length: 15 amino acids. With 0 bases removed from V and 3 bases from J, the gap between germline ends came to 11 bases. CDR1 is MNHNS, CDR2 SASEGT, per germline. CDR3 amino acids: CASSEATGIYYGYTF. The CDR3 nucleotides are TGTGCCAGCAGTGAAGCTACAGGAATTTACTATGGCTACACCTTC.

This chain uses TRBV27 with TRBJ2-7, with D possibly TRBD1 on 6 matching bases. This CDR3 has 13 residues. Germline V gene sequence: CDR1 MNHEY, CDR2 SMNVEV (reference sequence). V was pared by 6 bases and J by 3 bases, with 12 bases between. The CDR3 spells CASRPRTVYEQYF. The CDR3 DNA reads as TGTGCCAGCAGGCCTCGGACAGTCTACGAGCAGTACTTC.

The V gene is TRBV6-5, the J gene TRBJ2-7; no clear D. This CDR3 spans 16 amino acids. Germline CDR1 reads MNHEY; CDR2 reads SVGAGI. V was pared by 2 bases and J by 3 bases, with 17 bases between. CDR3 in amino acids: CASSYAQASRGYEQYF. The CDR3 nucleotides read TGTGCCAGCAGTTACGCACAAGCCTCTCGAGGCTACGAGCAGTACTTC.

This chain joins TRBV9 and TRBJ2-3, with 15 nucleotides matching TRBD2. Germline trimming cut 4 bases from V and 6 bases from J; bases unmatched to any gene: 15. The V gene's germline CDR1 is SGDLS and CDR2 YYNGEE. The CDR3 length is 19 residues. This CDR3 is CASSLRTSGRGSGGDTQYF. The CDR3 DNA follows: TGTGCCAGCAGCCTACGGACTAGCGGGAGGGGATCAGGAGGGGATACGCAGTATTTT.

The chain has TRBV3-1 (or the pseudogene TRBV3-2) and TRBJ1-1, with TRBD1 as a possible D gene (6 bases). The CDR3 has 19 residues. CDR1 and CDR2 (germline): LGHDT, YNNKEL (reference sequence). V gave up 3 bases and J gave up 3 bases, with 26 bases separating them. DNA for the CDR3: TGTGCCAGCAGCCAGAGGGTTCTAGGGACACACTTTTTGGACACTGAAGCTTTCTTT. Translation gives CASSQRVLGTHFLDTEAFF.

The rearrangement links TRBV3-1 (or the pseudogene TRBV3-2) to TRBJ1-6; 10 positions match TRBD1. J lost 10 bases, V lost 5 bases, and 11 bases had no gene match. The CDR3 loop spans 16 amino acids. Per germline, CDR1 LGHDT and CDR2 YNNKEL (reference sequence). This CDR3 reads CASSSQPTGGGSPLHF. CDR3 coding DNA: TGTGCCAGCAGCTCTCAACCGACAGGGGGCGGGTCACCCCTCCACTTT.

The chain joins TRBV3-1 (or the pseudogene TRBV3-2) to TRBJ2-7; 13 bases agree with TRBD2. CDR1 LGHDT and CDR2 YNNKEL come from the germline V gene (reference sequence). This CDR3 has 19 amino acids. The J segment lost 1 base and the V segment lost 3 bases, leaving 12 bases of the junction unmatched. The chain's CDR3 is CASSHGLAGVIVASYEQYF. CDR3 coding DNA: TGTGCCAGCAGCCATGGACTAGCGGGAGTTATAGTGGCATCCTACGAGCAGTACTTC.

The rearrangement joins TRBV6-2 or TRBV6-3 to TRBJ2-7; maybe TRBD1 (6 bases). This CDR3 has 15 residues. With 6 bases removed from V and 0 bases from J, the gap between germline ends came to 15 bases. CDR1 and CDR2 (germline): MNHEY, SVGEGT. The CDR3: CASSKGPTGSYEQYF. As DNA, the CDR3 is TGTGCCAGCAGCAAAGGCCCGACAGGCTCCTACGAGCAGTACTTC.

CDR3 residues: CASSGQTNQPQHF. CDR3 in DNA: TGTGCCAGCAGTGGACAGACGAATCAGCCCCAGCATTTT. The chain is built from TRBV28 and TRBJ1-5, with D perhaps TRBD1 (6 bases). Trimming cost V 5 bases and J 4 bases, with 9 bases left between them. The CDR3 extends over 13 amino acids. Per the germline V gene, CDR1 is MDHEN and CDR2 is SYDVKM.

The chain joins TRBV29-1 to TRBJ1-1; a possible D gene is TRBD1 (5 bases). CDR3 length equals 13 residues. V lost 4 bases and J 6 bases, leaving 15 bases between the germline ends. Germline CDR1 SQVTM, CDR2 ANQGSEA. CDR3 protein: CSVATVREAEAFF. The CDR3 coding sequence is TGCAGCGTTGCGACAGTCAGGGAGGCTGAAGCTTTCTTT.

This clone is a singleton in its sample. The V and J genes are TRBV10-3 and TRBJ1-1; D is undetermined. Trimming cost V 0 bases and J 4 bases, with 3 bases left between them. The CDR3 has 12 residues. The germline gives CDR1 ENHRY, CDR2 SYGVKD. The CDR3 is CAISESGTEAFF. The CDR3 DNA is TGTGCCATCAGTGAGTCCGGCACTGAAGCTTTCTTT.

The chain carries TRBV5-6 and TRBJ2-5, with 9 bases aligning to TRBD1. From germline, CDR1 is SGHDT and CDR2 YYEEEE. The CDR3 spans 16 residues. The ends lost 1 base at V and 0 bases at J; junction bases unmatched: 4. Here the CDR3 DNA reads TGTGCCAGCAGCTTGTCGGGACAGGGCTACCAAGAGACCCAGTACTTC. Translation gives CASSLSGQGYQETQYF.

This chain connects TRBV7-9 to TRBJ1-2; D unclear. Germline V lookup: CDR1 SEHNR, CDR2 FQNEAQ (reference sequence). There are 16 residues in the CDR3. V gave up 3 bases and J gave up 1 base, with 15 bases separating them. CDR3 nucleotides: TGTGCCAGCAGCTTGTACTCCTTAACAGTTAACTATGGCTACACCTTC. It translates to CASSLYSLTVNYGYTF.

The count of this clone is one. This rearrangement joins TRBV7-2 to TRBJ2-7, with TRBD1 as a possible D gene (5 bases). The germline gives CDR1 SGHTA, CDR2 FQGNSA. V lost 5 bases and J lost 6, with 17 bases in between. The CDR3 spans 14 residues. The CDR3 DNA reads as TGTGCCAGCAGCCGCCGTCGACAGTCGGGCGAGCAGTACTTC. Protein sequence: CASSRRRQSGEQYF.

The chain carries TRBV6-6 and TRBJ2-7, with 7 bases lining up with TRBD1. The junction had 10 bases not matched to a gene; V was cut back by 6 bases and J by 2 bases. The CDR3 has 15 amino acids. Germline V gene data show CDR1 as MNHNY and CDR2 as SVGAGI (reference sequence). The CDR3 protein is CASRPQGTTTYEQYF. The CDR3 region has the DNA TGTGCCAGCAGACCACAGGGGACCACAACCTACGAGCAGTACTTC.

This clone was seen a single time. The chain employs TRBV5-1 and TRBJ2-3, with unresolved D. CDR3 size: 13 residues. The V gene lost 7 bases and the J gene lost 6 bases, with 15 bases spanning the gap. Germline CDR1 and CDR2: SGHRS and YFSETQ. The CDR3 DNA follows: TGCGCCAGCGGAACCAATTCAGGCGATACGCAGTATTTT. Translated, it gives CASGTNSGDTQYF.

This clone was seen only once. The V and J genes are TRBV19 and TRBJ2-7; D not resolved. This CDR3 spans 16 amino acids. Trimming pared 5 bases from V and 0 bases from J, leaving 17 bases between. CDR1 LNHDA and CDR2 SQIVND come from the germline V gene (reference sequence). In nucleotides, the CDR3 is TGTGCCAGTAGTCAGACCGACACCCTCAGCTCCTACGAGCAGTACTTC. It is translated as CASSQTDTLSSYEQYF. Full variable domain (remainder filled in from reference TRBV19 and TRBJ2-7): DGGITQSPKYLFRKEGQNVTLSCEQNLNHDAMYWYRQDPGQGLRLIYYSQIVNDFQKGDIAEGYSVSREKKESFPLTVTSAQKNPTAFYLCASSQTDTLSSYEQYFGPGTRLTVT.

The chain joins TRBV5-5 to TRBJ1-4; tentative D call: TRBD1 (6 bases). Germline values: CDR1 SGHKS, CDR2 YYEKEE (reference sequence). There are 14 residues in the CDR3. Trimming removed 1 base at V and 8 bases at J, with 12 bases between. CDR3 protein: CASSLPRGGEKLFF. The CDR3 nucleotides are TGTGCCAGCAGCTTGCCCAGGGGTGGGGAAAAACTGTTTTTT.

This chain uses TRBV5-1 with TRBJ2-7; possible D gene TRBD1, 6 bases. Per the germline V gene, CDR1 is SGHRS and CDR2 is YFSETQ. The length of the CDR3 is 15 residues. Trimming took 4 bases from V and 7 from J, leaving 21 bases between them. The CDR3 spells CASSLRQAPESEQYF. The DNA for the CDR3 is TGCGCCAGCAGCCTCAGACAGGCTCCTGAATCGGAGCAGTACTTC.

The chain recombines TRBV6-5 with TRBJ1-2; D unresolved. The germline CDR1 and CDR2 sequences are MNHEY and SVGAGI. V lost 7 bases to trimming and J lost 5 bases, with 14 bases between them. The CDR3 contains 13 residues. This chain's CDR3 is CASTRREGYGYTF. The CDR3 region has the DNA TGTGCCAGCACCCGGCGGGAGGGTTATGGCTACACCTTC.

The chain uses TRBV24-1 and TRBJ1-5; 9 bases are a match to TRBD1. The junction had 0 bases not matched to a gene; V was cut back by 9 bases and J by 1 base. CDR3 size: 13 residues. Germline CDR1 reads KGHDR; CDR2 reads SFDVKD. The CDR3 DNA reads as TGTGCCACCGGACAGGGGAGCAATCAGCCCCAGCATTTT. Its protein is CATGQGSNQPQHF.

This rearrangement joins TRBV7-9 to TRBJ2-2; TRBD1 might be the D (7 bases). This CDR3 is 17 amino acids long. Germline V gene lookup returns CDR1 SEHNR and CDR2 FQNEAQ (reference sequence). Trimming removed 3 bases from V and 0 bases from J, with 14 bases in between. CDR3 sequence: CASSLRGRGANTGELFF. Here the CDR3 DNA reads TGTGCCAGCAGCTTGAGGGGCAGGGGGGCGAACACCGGGGAGCTGTTTTTT.

The chain employs TRBV21-1 and TRBJ2-6; the table names TRBD2, a call not compared with the DNA. TRBV21-1 constitutes a pseudogene. The CDR3 length is 20 residues. This CDR3 reads CASSDSVGEGGPSGANVLTF. CDR3 sequence (DNA): TGTGCCAGCAGCGATTCAGTGGGGGAGGGGGGACCCTCTGGGGCCAACGTCCTGACTTTC.

This clone was seen once. V gene TRBV5-4 combines with J gene TRBJ1-2; possible D gene TRBD1, 5 bases. Per the germline V gene, CDR1 is SGHNT and CDR2 is YYREEE (reference sequence). V was cut by 3 bases and J by 4 bases, with 16 bases left in between. The CDR3 has 15 residues. CDR3 bases: TGTGCCAGCAGCTCAGTAGGGGCAGAAATCTATGGCTACACCTTC. Amino acids: CASSSVGAEIYGYTF.

This clone was seen a handful of times. The chain carries TRBV5-1 and TRBJ2-2, with TRBD2 as a possible D gene (7 bases). Germline V gene lookup returns CDR1 SGHRS and CDR2 YFSETQ. V shed 7 bases and J shed 5 bases, with 12 bases lying between them. CDR3 length: 13 residues. The CDR3 loop is CASGGAGTGELFF. The CDR3 nucleotides read TGCGCCAGCGGGGGGGCCGGGACCGGGGAGCTGTTTTTT.

The chain uses TRBV19 and TRBJ1-2, with D perhaps matching TRBD1 (5 bases). CDR3 length equals 14 residues. Deletions cut 0 bases from V and 6 bases from J, with 11 bases between. Germline assignment: CDR1 LNHDA and CDR2 SQIVND (reference sequence). The CDR3 DNA reads TGTGCCAGTAGTATAGATAGGTCCAGGGATGGCTACACCTTC. It encodes CASSIDRSRDGYTF.